The TCR beta chain under discussion was sequenced for a study of PD-L1 blockade in urothelial cancer. Time point described: pretreatment peripheral blood. The assay was immunoSEQ multiplex PCR, and TCRdb's table has in-frame clones only and misses some. This repertoire shows 130,000 or so clones, 84% found once; its top ten account for about 2.9%. The sample in question was PBMCs, obtained around atezolizumab (anti-PD-L1) treatment. The clonotype comes from a man aged 50 or older with urothelial cancer.

CDR3 coding DNA: TGCAGCGTGGGGCAGCTCACAGATACGCAGTATTTT. As protein: CSVGQLTDTQYF. The rearrangement links TRBV29-1 to TRBJ2-3; D possibly corresponds to TRBD1 (5 bases). This CDR3 is built from 12 residues. The germline V and J ends were trimmed by 6 bases and 2 bases, with 9 bases remaining between them. Germline lookup yields CDR1 SQVTM and CDR2 ANQGSEA.